The source of this T cell receptor (beta chain) is a study of cytomegalovirus exposure and HLA in healthy donors. Looking at the study overall: There were about 85 million unique TCRs (from HLA-typed donors) in an early data release. Findings of the study overall: Trimming of TCR beta V- and J-genes showed a link, identified in a later analysis, to a missense DCLRE1C variant. Several top significant clusters appeared, in a later analysis, to be linked to common viral pathogens. Overall, roughly 150 TCR beta chains were annotated as cytomegalovirus-associated.

Trimming stripped 5 bases from V and 7 bases from J, with 14 bases between. CDR3 length: 13 amino acids. Per germline, CDR1 SNHLY and CDR2 FYNNEI. Remarks on this clone: Its specificity is not known.

The PCR ran on 60 Vbeta and 13 Jbeta primers. Libraries were prepared by immunoSEQ multiplex PCR; TCRdb keeps only in-frame clonotypes and omits some of them. Of about 120,000 clones listed, approximately 80% are singletons. V gene TRBV2 combines with J gene TRBJ1-1; D is ambiguous. Sequences were obtained from PBMCs. The TCR comes from a human donor in good health. The CDR3 coding sequence is TGTGCCAGCAGTCCTCTAGCCACGTTTGAAGCTTTCTTT. Amino acids: CASSPLATFEAFF. The entire variable domain, with the rest obtained from reference TRBV2 and TRBJ1-1, is as follows: EPEVTQTPSHQVTQMGQEVILRCVPISNHLYFYWYRQILGQKVEFLVSFYNNEISEKSEIFDDQFSVERPDGSNFTLKIRSTKLEDSAMYFCASSPLATFEAFFGQGTRLTVV.